This is a list of T cell receptor beta chains from one sample in a study of control samples from healthy donors and cancer patients. Profiled with immunoSEQ multiplex PCR; TCRdb holds only in-frame clones, not every one. The data contain approximately 150,000 clones, more than 85% of them singletons. The source material was blood. The receptors derive from a man aged 25 to 40 in good health. The CDR3 runs from the conserved cysteine through the conserved F or W. A D gene is named only where the DNA matches it firmly.

v_call,d_call,cdr3_aa
TRBV29-1,TRBD1,CSVEDRPNEQFF
TRBV5-1,.,CASSLGQDYNEQFF
TRBV27,TRBD2,CASSGGLAGYSYEQYF
TRBV14,.,CASSWGTPYEQYF
TRBV7-9,TRBD1,CASSWTGGSGYTF
TRBV15,.,CATSLYRGGRSYEQYF
TRBV9,TRBD2,CASSSAGGLDEQYF
TRBV27,TRBD1,CASSSFLRDSEAFF
TRBV6-4,TRBD2,CASSDSGGPHEQFF
TRBV19,.,CASSIDDSGWTRQYF
TRBV3-1/TRBV3-2,TRBD2,CAARGGLAGAHEQFF
TRBV7-6,TRBD2,CASSSTSGGTTYNEQFF
TRBV27,.,CASREGSYGYTF
TRBV28,.,CASSLRETASYEQYF
TRBV30,TRBD1,CAWSWVGQGINGYTF
TRBV14,TRBD2,CASSQGSSGGDTQYF
TRBV19,TRBD1,CASSRAQGTDLYEQYF
TRBV14,.,CASSQDPLLGEQFF
TRBV6-1,.,CASSEMANYNSPLHF
TRBV11-2,.,CASSPQYNEQFF
TRBV5-4,.,CASSLNTEAFF
TRBV19,.,CASKRQPSGNTIYF
TRBV28,.,CASSPAGPQHF
TRBV28,.,CASSPRTAEAFF
TRBV19,.,CASTRHITNYGYTF
TRBV6-5,.,CASSFERTNEKLFF
TRBV7-7,.,CASSQNLGTGELFF
TRBV19,TRBD1,CASSFGTGVTEQFF
TRBV7-9,.,CASSSQGYNSPLHF
TRBV15,.,CATSIRVYTDTQYF
TRBV7-9,.,CASSPLGWRVANYGYTF
TRBV3-1/TRBV3-2,TRBD1,CASSLLGTGNYGYTF
TRBV5-1,.,CASSLAGQAGNSYEQYF
TRBV2,.,CAPKSARGTDTQYF
TRBV24-1,.,CATSPRASNQPQHF
TRBV28,.,CASSLASSYGYTF
TRBV30,.,CAWTQTANTEAFF
TRBV19,.,CASRPSNYGYTF
TRBV11-2,.,CASSLDSINEKLFF
TRBV11-2,TRBD2,CASSSNGLAGGFGDEQFF
TRBV19,TRBD2,CASRALAGGLYNEQFF
TRBV6-6,.,CASSSNSPTPQHF
TRBV29-1,.,CGVGSLDYSTNEKLFF
TRBV19,.,CASSSRGLAYEQYF
TRBV15,TRBD1,CATSRGPWDRQNYGYTF
TRBV7-9,.,CASSGNDRDFNYGYTF
TRBV27,.,CASSYYNEQFF
TRBV5-6,.,CASSLGGRLGYTF
TRBV14,TRBD2,CASSHLLGTSGGTDTQYF
TRBV5-6,TRBD2,CASSLSSGGAEQFF
TRBV7-3,.,CASSLKAGHYNEQFF